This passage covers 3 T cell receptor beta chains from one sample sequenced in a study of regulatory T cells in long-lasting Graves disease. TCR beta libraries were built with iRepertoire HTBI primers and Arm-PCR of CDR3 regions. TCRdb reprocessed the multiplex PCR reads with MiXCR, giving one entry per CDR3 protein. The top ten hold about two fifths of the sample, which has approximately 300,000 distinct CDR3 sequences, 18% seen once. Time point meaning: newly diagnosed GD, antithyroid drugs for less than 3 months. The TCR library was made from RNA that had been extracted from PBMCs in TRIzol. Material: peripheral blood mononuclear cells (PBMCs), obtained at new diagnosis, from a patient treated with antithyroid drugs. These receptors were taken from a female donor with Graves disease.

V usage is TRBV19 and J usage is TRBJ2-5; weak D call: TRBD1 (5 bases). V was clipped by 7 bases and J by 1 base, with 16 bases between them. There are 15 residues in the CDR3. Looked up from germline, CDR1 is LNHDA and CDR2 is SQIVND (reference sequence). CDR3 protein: CASTPIGVPQETQYF. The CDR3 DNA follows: TGTGCCAGTACCCCCATAGGGGTCCCCCAAGAGACCCAGTACTTC. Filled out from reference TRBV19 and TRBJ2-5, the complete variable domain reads DGGITQSPKYLFRKEGQNVTLSCEQNLNHDAMYWYRQDPGQGLRLIYYSQIVNDFQKGDIAEGYSVSREKKESFPLTVTSAQKNPTAFYLCASTPIGVPQETQYFGPGTRLLVL.

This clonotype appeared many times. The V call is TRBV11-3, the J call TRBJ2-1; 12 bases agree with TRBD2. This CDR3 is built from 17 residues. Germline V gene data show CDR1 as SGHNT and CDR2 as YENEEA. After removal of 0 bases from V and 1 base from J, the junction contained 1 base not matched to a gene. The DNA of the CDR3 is TGTGCCAGCAGCTTAGACGGACTAGCGGGGTCCTACAATGAGCAGTTCTTC. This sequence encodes CASSLDGLAGSYNEQFF.

The CDR3 loop reads CASSDHQLGTQYF. The CDR3 DNA follows: TGTGCCAGCAGTGACCACCAGTTGGGGACCCAGTACTTC. This chain uses TRBV2 with TRBJ2-1; D gene unclear. The J call is doubtful: the DNA matches TRBJ2-5 better. This CDR3 has 13 residues. The germline gives CDR1 SNHLY, CDR2 FYNNEI.